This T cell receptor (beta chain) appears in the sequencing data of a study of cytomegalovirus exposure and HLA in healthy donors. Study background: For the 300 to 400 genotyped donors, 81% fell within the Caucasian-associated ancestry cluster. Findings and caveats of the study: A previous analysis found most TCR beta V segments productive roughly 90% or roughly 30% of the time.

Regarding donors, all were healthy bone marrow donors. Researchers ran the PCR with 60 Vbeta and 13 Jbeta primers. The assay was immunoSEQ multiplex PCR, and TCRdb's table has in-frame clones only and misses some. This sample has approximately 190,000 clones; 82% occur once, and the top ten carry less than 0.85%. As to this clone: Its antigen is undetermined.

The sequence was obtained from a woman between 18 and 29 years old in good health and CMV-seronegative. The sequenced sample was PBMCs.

The CDR3 here is CAWAGGNEQFF. The CDR3 DNA is TGTGCCTGGGCGGGGGGCAATGAGCAGTTCTTC. The chain recombines TRBV7-9 with TRBJ2-1; 8 bases are shared with TRBD2. Germline CDR1 reads SEHNR; CDR2 reads FQNEAQ (reference sequence). Losses at the gene ends were 11 bases for V and 6 bases for J; bases not matched to a gene: 3. The CDR3 extends over 11 amino acids.